This T cell receptor beta chain was identified in a study of blood T cell repertoires in COVID-19. On the study more broadly: Sample material is recorded as cDNA or gDNA derived from T cells, B-cell-depleted T cells, or PBMCs.

Measured with immunoSEQ multiplex PCR; TCRdb has only the in-frame clones, and not every one. The table has roughly 150,000 clones, about 80% seen once. The CDR3 runs to 16 residues. This chain uses TRBV21-1 with TRBJ1-1; the table's D call TRBD1 went unverified against the DNA. TRBV21-1 is a listed pseudogene. What was sequenced was peripheral blood. The clonotype originates from a man aged 60 to 75 with acute or convalescent COVID-19. CDR3 residues: CASSKVEGALSTEAFF. The CDR3 coding sequence is TGTGCCAGCAGCAAAGTGGAGGGGGCGCTGAGCACTGAAGCTTTCTTT.